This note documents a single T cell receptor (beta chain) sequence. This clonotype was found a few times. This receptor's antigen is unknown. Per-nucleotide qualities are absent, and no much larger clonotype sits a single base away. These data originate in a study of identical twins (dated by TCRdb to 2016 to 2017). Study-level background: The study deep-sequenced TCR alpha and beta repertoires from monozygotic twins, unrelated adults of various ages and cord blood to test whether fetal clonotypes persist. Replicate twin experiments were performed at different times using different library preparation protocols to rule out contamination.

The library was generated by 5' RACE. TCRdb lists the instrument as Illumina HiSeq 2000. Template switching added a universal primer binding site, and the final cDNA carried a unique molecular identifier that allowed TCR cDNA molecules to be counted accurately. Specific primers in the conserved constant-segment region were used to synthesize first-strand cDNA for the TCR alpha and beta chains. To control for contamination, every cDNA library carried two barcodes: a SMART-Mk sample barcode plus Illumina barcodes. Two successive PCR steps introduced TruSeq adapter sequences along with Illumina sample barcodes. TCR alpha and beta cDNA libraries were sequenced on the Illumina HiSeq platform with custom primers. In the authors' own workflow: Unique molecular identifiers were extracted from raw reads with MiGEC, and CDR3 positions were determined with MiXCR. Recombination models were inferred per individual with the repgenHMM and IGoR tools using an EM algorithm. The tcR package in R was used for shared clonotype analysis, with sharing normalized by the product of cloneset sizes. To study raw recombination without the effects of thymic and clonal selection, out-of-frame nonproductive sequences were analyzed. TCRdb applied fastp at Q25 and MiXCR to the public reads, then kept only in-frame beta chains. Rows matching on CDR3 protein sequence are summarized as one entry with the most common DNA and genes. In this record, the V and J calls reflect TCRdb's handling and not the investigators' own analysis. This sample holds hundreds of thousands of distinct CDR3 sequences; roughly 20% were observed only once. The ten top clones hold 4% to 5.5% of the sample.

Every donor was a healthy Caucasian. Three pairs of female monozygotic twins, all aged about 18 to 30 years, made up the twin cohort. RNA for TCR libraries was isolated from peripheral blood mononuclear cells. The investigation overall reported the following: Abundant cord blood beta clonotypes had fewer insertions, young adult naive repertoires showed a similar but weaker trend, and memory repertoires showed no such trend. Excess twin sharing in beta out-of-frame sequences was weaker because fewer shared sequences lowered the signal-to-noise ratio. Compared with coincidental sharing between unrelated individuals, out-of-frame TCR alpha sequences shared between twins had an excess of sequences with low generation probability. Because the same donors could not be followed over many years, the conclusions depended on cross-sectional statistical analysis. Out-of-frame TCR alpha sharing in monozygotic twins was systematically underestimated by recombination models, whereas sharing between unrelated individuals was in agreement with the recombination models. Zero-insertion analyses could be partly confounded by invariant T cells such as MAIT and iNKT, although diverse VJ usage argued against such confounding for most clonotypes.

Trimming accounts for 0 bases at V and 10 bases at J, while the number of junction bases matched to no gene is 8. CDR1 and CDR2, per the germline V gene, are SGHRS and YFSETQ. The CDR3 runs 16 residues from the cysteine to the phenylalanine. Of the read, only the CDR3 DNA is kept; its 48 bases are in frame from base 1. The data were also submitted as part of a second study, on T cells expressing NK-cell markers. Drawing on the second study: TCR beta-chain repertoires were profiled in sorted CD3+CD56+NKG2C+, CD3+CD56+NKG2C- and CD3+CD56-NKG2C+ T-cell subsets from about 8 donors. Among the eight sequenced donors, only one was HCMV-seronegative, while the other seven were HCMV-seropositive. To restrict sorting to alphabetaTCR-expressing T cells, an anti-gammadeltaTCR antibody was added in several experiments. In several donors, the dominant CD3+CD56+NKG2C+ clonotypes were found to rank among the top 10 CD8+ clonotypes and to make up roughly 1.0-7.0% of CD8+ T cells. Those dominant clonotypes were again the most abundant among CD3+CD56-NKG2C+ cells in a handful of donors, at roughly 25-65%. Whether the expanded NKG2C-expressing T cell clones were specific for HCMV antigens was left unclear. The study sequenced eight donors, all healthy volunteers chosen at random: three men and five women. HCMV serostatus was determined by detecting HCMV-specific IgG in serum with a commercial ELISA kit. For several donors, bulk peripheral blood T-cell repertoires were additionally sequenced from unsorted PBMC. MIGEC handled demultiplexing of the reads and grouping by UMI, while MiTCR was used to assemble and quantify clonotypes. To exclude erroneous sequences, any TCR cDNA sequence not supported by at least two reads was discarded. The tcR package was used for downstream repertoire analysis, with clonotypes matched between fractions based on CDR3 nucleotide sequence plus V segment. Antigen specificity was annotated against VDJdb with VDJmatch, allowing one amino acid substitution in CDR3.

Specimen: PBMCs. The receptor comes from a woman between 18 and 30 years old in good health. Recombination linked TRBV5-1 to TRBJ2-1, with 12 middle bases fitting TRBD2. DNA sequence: TGCGCCAGCAGCTTGGCCCCTAGCGGGGGGGCGCAGGAGCAGTTCTTC. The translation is CASSLAPSGGAQEQFF. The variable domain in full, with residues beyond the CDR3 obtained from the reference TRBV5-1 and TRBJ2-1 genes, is KAGVTQTPRYLIKTRGQQVTLSCSPISGHRSVSWYQQTPGQGLQFLFEYFSETQRNKGNFPGRFSGRQFSNSRSEMNVSTLELGDSALYLCASSLAPSGGAQEQFFGPGTRLTVL.